These 27 T cell receptor beta chains originate from one sample sequenced in a study of early T cells in non-severe SARS-CoV-2 infection. TCRdb re-called the 5' RACE reads through MiXCR, storing one row per CDR3 protein. The sample records 65,000 to 95,000 distinct CDR3 sequences, about 16% being singletons. Sequencing was carried out using whole blood. These receptors originate from an adult who was a healthcare worker with PCR-confirmed SARS-CoV-2 infection or an uninfected control (not recorded which).

Only a few counts were recorded for this clonotype. The DNA of the CDR3 is TGCAGTCTGGGCGAGCGGTCCTACGAGCAGTACTTC. It is translated as CSLGERSYEQYF. The V and J genes are TRBV20-1 and TRBJ2-7, with D perhaps matching TRBD2 (5 bases). The V end was cut by 8 bases, the J end by 1 base, with 12 bases between. The V gene's germline CDR1 is DFQATT and CDR2 SNEGSKA (reference sequence). This CDR3 region has 12 residues.

The V gene is TRBV7-3, the J gene TRBJ2-6, with D unresolved. The CDR3 runs to 17 residues. Trimming cost V 2 bases and J 1 base, with 12 bases left between them. Germline CDR1 and CDR2: SGHTA and FQGTGA. The chain's CDR3 is CASSLQSIESGANVLTF. DNA for the CDR3: TGTGCCAGCAGCTTACAGTCCATAGAATCTGGGGCCAACGTCCTGACTTTC.

V and J are TRBV12-5 and TRBJ1-1, with unresolved D. The CDR3 loop spans 14 amino acids. V shed 7 bases and J shed 3 bases, with 15 bases lying between them. The V gene's germline CDR1 is LGHNT and CDR2 FRNRAP. CDR3 sequence: CASASFFGDTEAFF. The CDR3 coding sequence is TGTGCTAGTGCTTCATTTTTCGGGGACACTGAAGCTTTCTTT.

The chain employs TRBV6-2 or TRBV6-3 and TRBJ2-3; D is possibly TRBD2 (6 bases). Germline CDR1 is MNHEY and CDR2 is SVGEGT. CDR3 length: 15 residues. With 6 bases removed from V and 5 bases from J, the gap between germline ends came to 18 bases. Written as DNA, the CDR3 is TGTGCCAGCAGCCCTGCGGCAGGGAGGAAAGATACGCAGTATTTT. Its translation: CASSPAAGRKDTQYF.

The chain couples TRBV12-3 or TRBV12-4 to TRBJ1-4, with D possibly being TRBD1 (5 bases). The CDR3 has 15 amino acids. V was trimmed by 4 bases and J by 0 bases, leaving 9 bases between them. The CDR3 sequence: CASSWDLATNEKLFF. As DNA, the CDR3 is TGTGCCAGCAGTTGGGACCTCGCAACTAATGAAAAACTGTTTTTT.

The chain carries TRBV28 and TRBJ2-5; 9 nucleotides agree with TRBD1. Trimming took 5 bases from V and 4 from J; bases not matched to a gene: 11. Germline V gene sequence: CDR1 MDHEN, CDR2 SYDVKM. This CDR3 spans 16 amino acids. CDR3 coding DNA: TGTGCCAGCAGTACCCCCGGGACAGGGTCGCGAGAGACCCAGTACTTC. This encodes CASSTPGTGSRETQYF.

This clonotype was found a few times. This chain uses TRBV29-1 with TRBJ1-1; 7 bases are a match to TRBD1. V shed 4 bases and J 4 bases; nucleotides not matched to a gene: 6. The length of the CDR3 is 13 residues. In germline, CDR1 is SQVTM, CDR2 ANQGSEA. CDR3 in DNA: TGCAGCGTTGTGGTCCCAGGGGGCACTGAAGCTTTCTTT. Protein: CSVVVPGGTEAFF.

The DNA for the CDR3 is TGTGCCAGCAGTTTGGGTGGATTGGGGGGCGAGAACGGCTACACCTTC. Protein product: CASSLGGLGGENGYTF. The genes are TRBV28 and TRBJ1-2; a possible D gene is TRBD1 (6 bases). Germline assignment: CDR1 MDHEN and CDR2 SYDVKM. V lost 3 bases, J lost 8 bases, and 22 bases lay in between. This CDR3 comprises 16 residues.

DNA for the CDR3: TGTGCCAGCAGTTACTCTTCGCGCTATGGCTACACCTTC. Its translation is CASSYSSRYGYTF. The rearrangement links TRBV6-5 to TRBJ1-2; D ambiguous. The CDR3 is 13 residues long. Trimming stripped 0 bases from V and 4 bases from J, with 6 bases between. Germline loops: CDR1 MNHEY, CDR2 SVGAGI.

This chain uses TRBV14 with TRBJ2-2, with 9 bases fitting TRBD1. This CDR3 is 15 amino acids long. The V gene's germline CDR1 is SGHDN and CDR2 FVKESK. V gave up 5 bases and J gave up 4 bases; unmatched junction bases: 5. The CDR3 nucleotides read TGTGCCAGCAGCGAACAGGGGGCTCTCACCGGGGAGCTGTTTTTT. Protein sequence: CASSEQGALTGELFF.

The V call is TRBV7-2, the J call TRBJ2-1; no reliable D call. Germline V gene data show CDR1 as SGHTA and CDR2 as FQGNSA. Trimming left V 2 bases short and J 5 bases short, with 10 bases between. The CDR3 spans 14 residues. CDR3 nucleotides: TGTGCCAGCAGCTTACTGGCAGGAGACAATGAGCAGTTCTTC. It codes for CASSLLAGDNEQFF.

V and J are TRBV18 and TRBJ1-3; possible D gene TRBD1, 6 bases. Germline V gene data show CDR1 as KGHSH and CDR2 as LQKENI. Trimming removed 3 bases from V and 4 bases from J, with 13 bases in between. The CDR3 is 15 residues long. Here the CDR3 reads CASSPAGGPGNTIYF. The CDR3 DNA reads as TGTGCCAGCTCACCGGCCGGGGGGCCGGGAAACACCATATATTTT.

This clonotype has a handful of counts. The J gene is TRBJ2-2, the V gene TRBV27; the D gene could be TRBD1 or TRBD2 (6 bases each). There are 16 residues in the CDR3. V gave up 5 bases and J gave up 4 bases, with 17 bases separating them. Germline loops: CDR1 MNHEY, CDR2 SMNVEV (reference sequence). The CDR3 protein is CASSPGDSIFTGELFF. CDR3 nucleotide sequence: TGTGCCAGCAGTCCAGGGGACTCAATTTTCACCGGGGAGCTGTTTTTT.

J is TRBJ1-1 and V is TRBV20-1; D remains unclear. V gave up 3 bases and J gave up 2 bases, with 4 bases separating them. The germline CDR1 and CDR2 sequences are DFQATT and SNEGSKA (reference sequence). This CDR3 comprises 11 residues. CDR3: CSASRNTEAFF. The CDR3 DNA is TGCAGTGCTAGTCGCAACACTGAAGCTTTCTTT.

This clonotype was counted ten times or more. The rearrangement uses TRBV7-3 and TRBJ2-3; D is possibly TRBD1 (6 bases). The germline V and J ends were trimmed by 0 bases and 12 bases, with 13 bases remaining between them. The CDR3 is made up of 13 amino acids. CDR1 is SGHTA and CDR2 is FQGTGA in the germline V gene. Here the CDR3 reads CASSLTPDGTQYF. The CDR3 DNA follows: TGTGCCAGCAGCTTAACGCCTGACGGGACACAGTATTTT.

This chain uses TRBV10-3 with TRBJ2-7; no reliable D call. Looked up from germline, CDR1 is ENHRY and CDR2 is SYGVKD. The V and J ends lost 1 base and 0 bases respectively, with 7 bases between them. The CDR3 has 14 residues. The CDR3 DNA is TGTGCCATCAGTGAGTTTAGGGACTCCTACGAGCAGTACTTC. Its translation is CAISEFRDSYEQYF.

This clonotype appeared a few times. J is TRBJ2-7 and V is TRBV27; TRBD2 agrees at 8 bases. The CDR3 extends over 16 amino acids. CDR1 MNHEY and CDR2 SMNVEV come from the germline V gene (reference sequence). V was clipped by 4 bases and J by 3 bases; unmatched bases: 11. The CDR3 DNA is TGTGCCAGCAGTTCCCCCCGGGGGGGCGTGAGCTACGAGCAGTACTTC. This sequence encodes CASSSPRGGVSYEQYF.

Only a few counts were recorded for this clonotype. The chain employs TRBV29-1 and TRBJ1-3, with TRBD1 matching 7 bases. The CDR3 length is 13 residues. V dropped 3 bases and J dropped 7; count of bases not matched to a gene: 6. Germline V lookup: CDR1 SQVTM, CDR2 ANQGSEA. This CDR3 reads CSVEGAGGNTIYF. In DNA, the CDR3 is TGCAGCGTTGAGGGGGCAGGGGGGAACACCATATATTTT.

This clonotype was picked up a small number of times. This chain uses TRBV24-1 with TRBJ1-4, with unresolved D. CDR1 is KGHDR and CDR2 is SFDVKD in the germline V gene. This CDR3 comprises 15 residues. V was cut by 4 bases and J by 11 bases, with 19 bases left in between. The CDR3 coding sequence is TGTGCCACCAGTGACGCCACCCTCGGAGTGGGGAAACTGTTTTTT. It codes for CATSDATLGVGKLFF.

This clonotype occurred a few times. V gene TRBV4-1 combines with J gene TRBJ1-6, with TRBD1 as a possible D gene (6 bases). The germline V and J ends were trimmed by 4 bases and 7 bases, with 8 bases remaining between them. Germline values: CDR1 MGHRA, CDR2 YSYEKL. CDR3 size: 13 residues. The CDR3 region is CASSRGTNSPLHF. The CDR3 DNA follows: TGCGCCAGCAGCCGCGGGACAAATTCACCCCTCCACTTT.

This clonotype was found many times. The chain joins TRBV14 to TRBJ2-5; 7 nucleotides line up with TRBD2. The CDR3 is 16 amino acids. Trimming at V came to 1 base and at J to 5 bases, leaving 10 bases not matched to a gene. Germline V gives CDR1 SGHDN, CDR2 FVKESK. The CDR3 nucleotides are TGTGCCAGCAGCCAAGCGGGACTACATCCCCGGGAGACCCAGTACTTC. Translated: CASSQAGLHPRETQYF.

CDR3 in amino acids: CASSFRGFLNTEAFF. In DNA, the CDR3 is TGTGCCAGCAGTTTTCGGGGTTTTCTGAACACTGAAGCTTTCTTT. V and J are TRBV28 and TRBJ1-1, with D unclear. The CDR3 consists of 15 residues. Germline V gene lookup returns CDR1 MDHEN and CDR2 SYDVKM. V was pared by 3 bases and J by 0 bases, with 11 bases between. The variable domain in full, with the rest retrieved from reference TRBV28 and TRBJ1-1, is DVKVTQSSRYLVKRTGEKVFLECVQDMDHENMFWYRQDPGLGLRLIYFSYDVKMKEKGDIPEGYSVSREKKERFSLILESASTNQTSMYLCASSFRGFLNTEAFFGQGTRLTVV.

In its sample, this clonotype was seen a few times. The V and J genes are TRBV6-1 and TRBJ2-5, with 8 bases identical to TRBD2. The CDR3 is 15 residues long. V was clipped by 1 base and J by 3 bases; unmatched bases: 4. The V gene's germline CDR1 is MNHNS and CDR2 SASEGT. The CDR3 loop reads CASSEEGLAKETQYF. The CDR3 nucleotides read TGTGCCAGCAGTGAAGAAGGACTAGCAAAAGAGACCCAGTACTTC.

The chain combines TRBV30 with TRBJ1-1, with D possibly matching TRBD1 (6 bases). The germline V gene has CDR1 GTSNPN and CDR2 SVGIG (reference sequence). V was trimmed by 8 bases and J by 5 bases, leaving 15 bases between them. This CDR3 contains 12 residues. CDR3: CAVKGGITEAFF. The DNA for the CDR3 is TGTGCCGTAAAAGGGGGTATAACTGAAGCTTTCTTT.

J is TRBJ1-5 and V is TRBV28; possible D gene TRBD1, 6 bases. The length of the CDR3 is 15 residues. Between the trimmed V and J ends, which lost 1 base and 1 base, there was a span of 8 bases. The germline V gene encodes CDR1 MDHEN and CDR2 SYDVKM. The CDR3 reads CASSLYGQSNQPQHF. The CDR3 region has the DNA TGTGCCAGCAGTTTATATGGACAGAGCAATCAGCCCCAGCATTTT.

CDR3 sequence: CASSFLQTGELFF. CDR3 DNA: TGTGCCAGCAGTTTCCTACAGACCGGGGAGCTGTTTTTT. V and J are TRBV12-3 or TRBV12-4 and TRBJ2-2; D unresolved. The length of the CDR3 is 13 residues. Trimming removed 3 bases at V and 5 bases at J, with 7 bases between.

This chain links TRBV5-6 with TRBJ1-1; perhaps TRBD1 as D (6 bases). The CDR3 consists of 13 residues. Trimming pared 3 bases from V and 5 bases from J, leaving 11 bases between. The germline V gene has CDR1 SGHDT and CDR2 YYEEEE. In DNA, the CDR3 is TGTGCCAGCAGCTCTGTTCAGGGGACTGAAGCTTTCTTT. Its translation is CASSSVQGTEAFF. Combining the CDR3 with reference TRBV5-6 and TRBJ1-1 gives the whole variable domain DAGVTQSPTHLIKTRGQQVTLRCSPKSGHDTVSWYQQALGQGPQFIFQYYEEEERQRGNFPDRFSGHQFPNYSSELNVNALLLGDSALYLCASSSVQGTEAFFGQGTRLTVV.